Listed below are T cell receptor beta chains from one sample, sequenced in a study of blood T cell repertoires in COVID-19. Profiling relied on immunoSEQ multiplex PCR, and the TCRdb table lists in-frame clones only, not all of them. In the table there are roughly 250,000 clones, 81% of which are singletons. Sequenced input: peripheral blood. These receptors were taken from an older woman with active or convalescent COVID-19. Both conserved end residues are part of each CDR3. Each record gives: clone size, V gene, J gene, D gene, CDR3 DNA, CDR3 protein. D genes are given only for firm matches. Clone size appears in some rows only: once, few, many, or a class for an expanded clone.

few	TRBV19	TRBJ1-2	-	TGTGCCAGTAGTATAGTTCTTTGGGGGCCAGAGCTCTATGGCTACACCTTC	CASSIVLWGPELYGYTF
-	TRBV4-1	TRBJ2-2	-	TGCGCCAGCAGCCATGAATCTGGGGCAGGGTCGAACACCGGGGAGCTGTTTTTT	CASSHESGAGSNTGELFF
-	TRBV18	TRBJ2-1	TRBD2	TGTGCCAGCTCACCACGGAGGGGGACTAGCGGGGATGTTGAGCAGTTCTTC	CASSPRRGTSGDVEQFF
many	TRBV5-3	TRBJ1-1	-	TGTGCCAGAAGCTTGGTAGGGGCTGACACTGAAGCTTTCTTT	CARSLVGADTEAFF
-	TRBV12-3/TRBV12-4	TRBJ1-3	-	TGTGCCAGCAGCCTTCCGGGAAACACCATATATTTT	CASSLPGNTIYF
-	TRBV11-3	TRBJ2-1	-	TGTGCCAGCCAGAGGGGGGGTGAGCAGTTCTTC	CASQRGGEQFF
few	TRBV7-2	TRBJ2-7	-	TGTGCCAGCAGCTGGCACACATCGACTGCCGAGCAGTACTTC	CASSWHTSTAEQYF
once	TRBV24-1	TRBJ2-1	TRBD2	TGTGCCACCAGTGATTCGGGACTAGCGGGGGCCGGCTCCTACAATGAGCAGTTCTTC	CATSDSGLAGAGSYNEQFF
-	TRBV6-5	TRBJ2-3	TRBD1	TGTGCCAGCAGTCGGGACAGGGGGCCAGATACGCAGTATTTT	CASSRDRGPDTQYF
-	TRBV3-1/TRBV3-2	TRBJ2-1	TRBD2	TGTGCCAGCAGCGATACGACTAGCGGGACCCTGCAGTTCTTC	CASSDTTSGTLQFF
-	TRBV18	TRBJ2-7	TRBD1	TGTGCCAGCTCACCCGGGACAGAGAATGGCTACGAGCAGTACTTC	CASSPGTENGYEQYF
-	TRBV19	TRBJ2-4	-	TGTGCCAGTAGTATTAGAGATCAAAACATTCAGTACTTC	CASSIRDQNIQYF
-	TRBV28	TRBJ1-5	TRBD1	TGTGCCAGCAGATCTGACAGGGAGGCCCCGCGGAGGCCCCAGCATTTT	CASRSDREAPRRPQHF
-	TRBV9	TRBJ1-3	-	TGTGCCAGCAGCGTTAGTGGGAGCTCTGGAAACACCATATATTTT	CASSVSGSSGNTIYF
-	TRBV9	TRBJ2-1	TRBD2	TGTGCCAGCAGCGTATCGGGACTAGCGGGGGGGTACTTTAGGTTTGAGCAGTTCTTC	CASSVSGLAGGYFRFEQFF
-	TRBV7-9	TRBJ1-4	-	TGTGCCAGCAGCTTAGTTGGAGTGATAACTAATGAAAAACTGTTTTTT	CASSLVGVITNEKLFF
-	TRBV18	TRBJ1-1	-	TGTGCCAGCTCCCCTGGCGCGACGGGCACTGAAGCTTTCTTT	CASSPGATGTEAFF
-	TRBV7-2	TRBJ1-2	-	TGTGCCAGCAGCTTAGGAGGCAGGGGCTATGGCTACACCTTC	CASSLGGRGYGYTF
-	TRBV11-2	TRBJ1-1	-	TGTGCCAGCAGCTTATTGACAGGGAACACTGAAGCTTTCTTT	CASSLLTGNTEAFF
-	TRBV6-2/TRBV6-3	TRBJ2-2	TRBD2	TGTGCCAGCAGTTTCTATCCGACTAGCGGGGAGGTCACCGGGGAGCTGTTTTTT	CASSFYPTSGEVTGELFF
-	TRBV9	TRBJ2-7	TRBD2	TGTGCCAGCAGCGCTCAGGGTGGGGGGGACGAGCAGTACTTC	CASSAQGGGDEQYF